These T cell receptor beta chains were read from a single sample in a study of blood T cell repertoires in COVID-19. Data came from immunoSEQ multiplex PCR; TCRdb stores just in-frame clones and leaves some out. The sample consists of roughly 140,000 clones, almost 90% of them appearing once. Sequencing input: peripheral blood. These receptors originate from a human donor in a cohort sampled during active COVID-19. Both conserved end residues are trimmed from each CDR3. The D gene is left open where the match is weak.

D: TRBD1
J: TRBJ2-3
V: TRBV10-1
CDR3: ASSGGTGDTQY

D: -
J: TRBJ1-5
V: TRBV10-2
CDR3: ASSALRVAGQPQH

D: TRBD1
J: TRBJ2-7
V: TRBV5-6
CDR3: ASSRHPRTGITYEQY

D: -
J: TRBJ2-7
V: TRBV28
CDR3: ASRPRGYLGEQY

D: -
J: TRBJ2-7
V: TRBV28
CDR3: ASSLPRYEQY

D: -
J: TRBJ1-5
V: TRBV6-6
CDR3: ASSNGRENQPQH

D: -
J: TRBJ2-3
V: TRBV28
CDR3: ASSLAEYTDTQY

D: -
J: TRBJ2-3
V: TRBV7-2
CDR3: ASTWGLAQADTQY

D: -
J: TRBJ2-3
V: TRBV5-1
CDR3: ASSLEAGYTQY

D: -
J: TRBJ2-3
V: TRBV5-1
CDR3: ASSLKDFGLASTDTQY

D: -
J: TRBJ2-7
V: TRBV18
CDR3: ASSPRTASNSYEQY

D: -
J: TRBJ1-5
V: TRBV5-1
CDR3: ASSSGEEGGQPQH

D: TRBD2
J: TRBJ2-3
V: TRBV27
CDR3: ASSLSGTSGTDTQY

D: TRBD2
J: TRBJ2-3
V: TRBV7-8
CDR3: ASSSTVISGGITDTQY

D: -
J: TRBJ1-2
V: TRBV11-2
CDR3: ASSYKRGGLLGYGYT

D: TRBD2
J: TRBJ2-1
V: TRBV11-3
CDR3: ASSLPRGSGRKSEQF

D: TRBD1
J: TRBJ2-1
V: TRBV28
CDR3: ASSSPSGQGLNEQF

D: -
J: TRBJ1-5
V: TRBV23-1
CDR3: ASRTYRVHQPQH

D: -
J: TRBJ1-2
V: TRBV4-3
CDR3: ASSQDLSVNYGYT

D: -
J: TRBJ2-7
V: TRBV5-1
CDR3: ASSLDAGSYEQY

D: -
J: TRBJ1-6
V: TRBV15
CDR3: ATSRGQGTPNSPLH

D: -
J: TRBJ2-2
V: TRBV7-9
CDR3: ASTATGNTGELF

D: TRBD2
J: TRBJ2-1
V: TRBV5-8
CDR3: ASSSGLAGLEF

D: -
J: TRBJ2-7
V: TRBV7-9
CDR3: ASSQTGHSSYEQY

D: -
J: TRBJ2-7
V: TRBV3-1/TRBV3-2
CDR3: ASSLGQSYEQY

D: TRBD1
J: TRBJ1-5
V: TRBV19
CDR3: ASKDRFNQPQH

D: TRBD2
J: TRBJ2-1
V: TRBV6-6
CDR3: ASSRGLVGTHNEQF

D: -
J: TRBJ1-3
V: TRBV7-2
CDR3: ASSLAQGEYHTIY

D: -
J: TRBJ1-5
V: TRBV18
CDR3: ASSLGQPLGNQPQH

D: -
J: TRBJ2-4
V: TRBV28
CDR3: ASKTVDTRKAKNIQY

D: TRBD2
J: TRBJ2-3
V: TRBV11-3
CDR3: ASSPGLAGDATDTQY

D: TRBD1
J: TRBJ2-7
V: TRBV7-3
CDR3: ASSRDRGYEQY

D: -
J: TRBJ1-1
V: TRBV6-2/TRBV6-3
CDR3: ASSPTVNTEAF

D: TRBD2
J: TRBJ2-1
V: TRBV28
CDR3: ASSGGGPSYNEQF

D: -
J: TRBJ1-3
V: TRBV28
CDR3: ASSPRESGNTIY

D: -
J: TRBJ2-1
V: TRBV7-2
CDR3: ASGTRSSYNEQF

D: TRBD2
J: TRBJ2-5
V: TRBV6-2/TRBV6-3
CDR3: ASSYSRLAGATFETQY

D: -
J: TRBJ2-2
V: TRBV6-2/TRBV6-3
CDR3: ASSYQGGAGNGELF

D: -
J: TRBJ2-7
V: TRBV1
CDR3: TSSQEQRISYEQY

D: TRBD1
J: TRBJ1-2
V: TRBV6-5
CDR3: ASSKDRGLDYGYT

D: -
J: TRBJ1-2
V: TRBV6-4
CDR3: AEEGGESYGYT

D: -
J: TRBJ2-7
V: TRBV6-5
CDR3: ASSEPGTYEQY

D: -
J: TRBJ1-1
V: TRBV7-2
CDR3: ASSSYSGAANTEAF

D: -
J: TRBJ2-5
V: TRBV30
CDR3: AWSVVRETQY

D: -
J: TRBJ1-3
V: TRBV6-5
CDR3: ASSYGGSRNTIY

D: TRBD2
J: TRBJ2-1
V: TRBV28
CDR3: ASSSGGSGSHEQF

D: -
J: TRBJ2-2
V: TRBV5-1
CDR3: ASSSENRWIVNTGELL

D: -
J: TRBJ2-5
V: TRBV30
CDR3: AWHLAGTGYAETQY

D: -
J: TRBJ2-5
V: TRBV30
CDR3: AWTRGLSRETQY

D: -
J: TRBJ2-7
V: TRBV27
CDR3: ASSIAARGWGEQY

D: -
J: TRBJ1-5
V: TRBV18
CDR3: ASSPRGSNQPQH

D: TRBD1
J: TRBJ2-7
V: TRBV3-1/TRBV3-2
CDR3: ASSPSKDRWQY